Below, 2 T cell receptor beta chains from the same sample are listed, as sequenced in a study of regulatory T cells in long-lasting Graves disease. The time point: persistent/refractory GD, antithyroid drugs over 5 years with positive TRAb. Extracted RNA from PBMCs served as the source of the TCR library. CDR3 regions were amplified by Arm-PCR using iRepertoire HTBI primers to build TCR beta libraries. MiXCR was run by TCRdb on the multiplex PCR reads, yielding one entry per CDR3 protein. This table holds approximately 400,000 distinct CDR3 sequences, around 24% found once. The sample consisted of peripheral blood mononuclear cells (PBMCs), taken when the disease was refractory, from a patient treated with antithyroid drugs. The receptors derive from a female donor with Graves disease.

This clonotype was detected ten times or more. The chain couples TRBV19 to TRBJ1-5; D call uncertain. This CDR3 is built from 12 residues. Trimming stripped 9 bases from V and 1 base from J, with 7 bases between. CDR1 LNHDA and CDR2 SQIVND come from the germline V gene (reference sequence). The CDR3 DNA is TGTGCCAGCGGAGGGAGCAATCAGCCCCAGCATTTT. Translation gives CASGGSNQPQHF. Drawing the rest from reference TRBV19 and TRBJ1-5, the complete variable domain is DGGITQSPKYLFRKEGQNVTLSCEQNLNHDAMYWYRQDPGQGLRLIYYSQIVNDFQKGDIAEGYSVSREKKESFPLTVTSAQKNPTAFYLCASGGSNQPQHFGDGTRLSIL.

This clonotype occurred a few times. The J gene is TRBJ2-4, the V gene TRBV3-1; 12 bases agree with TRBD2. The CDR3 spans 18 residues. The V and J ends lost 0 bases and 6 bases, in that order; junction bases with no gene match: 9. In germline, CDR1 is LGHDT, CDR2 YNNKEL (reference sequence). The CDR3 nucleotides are TGTGCCAGCAGCCAAGATCTAGCGGGAGGGCCGGAGGGAAACATTCAGTACTTC. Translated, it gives CASSQDLAGGPEGNIQYF. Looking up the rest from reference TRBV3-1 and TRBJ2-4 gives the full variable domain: DTAVSQTPKYLVTQMGNDKSIKCEQNLGHDTMYWYKQDSKKFLKIMFSYNNKELIINETVPNRFSPKSPDKAHLNLHINSLELGDSAVYFCASSQDLAGGPEGNIQYFGAGTRLSVL.